Listed below are T cell receptor beta chains from one sample, sequenced in a study of T cells in Graves' hyperthyroidism and ophthalmopathy. TCRdb re-analysed the multiplex PCR reads in MiXCR, keeping a single row per CDR3 protein. The sample includes hundreds of thousands of distinct CDR3 sequences, roughly 15% of them seen just once. Material: blood. These receptors all come from a man between 18 and 35 years old with Graves' ophthalmopathy. Each CDR3 is given with its conserved first and last residue. The D gene is left open where the match is weak. For some rows the clone size is stated as once, few or many, or as a class when expanded; others skip it.

size,J,length,D,V,CDR3,DNA
few,TRBJ2-7,17,TRBD1,TRBV6-5,CASSYSRDRVHSYEQHF,TGTGCCAGCAGTTACTCAAGGGACAGGGTCCACTCCTACGAGCAGCACTTC
few,TRBJ1-4,17,-,TRBV3-1,CASSQEGGPVTNEKLFF,TGTGCCAGCAGCCAAGAAGGAGGGCCGGTGACTAATGAAAAACTGTTTTTT
many,TRBJ2-3,17,TRBD2,TRBV3-1,CASSPPRSSGNTDTQYF,TGTGCCAGCAGCCCCCCTCGGAGTAGCGGGAACACAGATACGCAGTATTTT
many,TRBJ2-7,14,-,TRBV5-1,CASSSEVREYEQYF,TGCGCCAGCAGCTCTGAGGTACGGGAGTACGAGCAGTACTTC
many,TRBJ2-5,12,-,TRBV27,CAGGRLQETQYF,TGTGCCGGGGGACGTTTACAAGAGACCCAGTACTTC
many,TRBJ1-2,13,TRBD1,TRBV3-1,CASSQGTGRGYTF,TGTGCCAGCAGCCAAGGGACAGGGAGAGGCTACACCTTC
few,TRBJ2-7,12,TRBD2,TRBV5-6,CASSQWTSENYF,TGTGCCAGCAGCCAATGGACTAGCGAGAACTACTTC
many,TRBJ2-7,15,TRBD1,TRBV5-1,CASSPRRDRGLEQYF,TGCGCCAGCAGCCCTCGCAGGGACAGGGGTCTCGAGCAGTACTTC
many,TRBJ2-3,14,TRBD1,TRBV12-3/TRBV12-4,CASRTGALRNTQYF,TGTGCCAGCAGGACAGGGGCCCTTAGGAATACGCAGTATTTT
few,TRBJ2-1,18,TRBD2,TRBV6-1,CASSPPGLAGVSYNEQFF,TGTGCCAGCAGTCCGCCGGGACTAGCGGGGGTCTCTTACAATGAGCAGTTCTTC
many,TRBJ1-5,13,TRBD1,TRBV3-1,CASSRDRDQPQHF,TGTGCCAGCAGCCGCGACAGGGATCAGCCCCAGCATTTT
many,TRBJ1-2,10,-,TRBV29-1,CSVEFDGYTF,TGCAGCGTTGAGTTCGATGGCTACACCTTC
-,TRBJ2-5,13,-,TRBV7-2,CASTPVGAETQYF,TGTGCCAGCACCCCGGTAGGGGCAGAGACCCAGTACTTC
many,TRBJ2-4,15,-,TRBV6-1,CASSPHGVAKNIQYF,TGTGCCAGCAGTCCCCACGGGGTAGCCAAAAACATTCAGTACTTC
many,TRBJ1-1,16,-,TRBV6-1,CASSDRPGRRGGEAFF,TGTGCCAGCAGTGACCGACCGGGACGGAGAGGGGGTGAAGCTTTCTTT
-,TRBJ1-1,13,-,TRBV5-1,CASSPRADTEAFF,TGCGCCAGCAGCCCAAGAGCGGACACTGAAGCTTTCTTT
-,TRBJ2-1,16,-,TRBV9,CASSVATGGSYNEQFF,TGTGCCAGCAGCGTAGCTACGGGGGGCTCTTACAATGAGCAGTTCTTC
many,TRBJ2-5,14,TRBD1,TRBV12-5,CASARTGVVETQYF,TGTGCTAGTGCTCGGACAGGGGTGGTAGAGACCCAGTACTTC
-,TRBJ1-2,16,TRBD1,TRBV7-8,CASSLGQGAAFEGYTF,TGTGCCAGCAGCCTCGGACAGGGGGCTGCCTTTGAGGGCTACACCTTC
many,TRBJ2-1,16,TRBD1,TRBV27,CASSPVGQGKINEQFF,TGTGCCAGCAGTCCGGTGGGACAGGGGAAAATCAATGAGCAGTTCTTC
-,TRBJ2-3,17,-,TRBV5-5,CASSLAPTPRRTDTRYF,TGTGCCAGCAGCTTGGCCCCGACTCCCCGGCGCACAGATACGCGGTATTTT
many,TRBJ2-3,15,TRBD1,TRBV6-1,CASTYTGGSTDTQYF,TGTGCCAGCACCTATACAGGGGGGTCGACAGATACGCAGTATTTT
many,TRBJ2-3,16,TRBD2,TRBV5-1,CASSFWTSGSTDTQYF,TGCGCCAGCAGCTTTTGGACTAGCGGGAGCACAGATACGCAGTATTTT
many,TRBJ1-4,16,-,TRBV6-2/TRBV6-3,CASSYGDQRVFEKLFF,TGTGCCAGCAGTTACGGTGATCAGAGGGTTTTTGAAAAACTGTTTTTT
many,TRBJ1-1,13,-,TRBV12-3/TRBV12-4,CASTETRNTEAFF,TGTGCCAGCACCGAGACCAGGAACACTGAAGCTTTCTTT
many,TRBJ2-1,14,TRBD2,TRBV27,CASSTAGGYNEQFF,TGTGCCAGCAGTACCGCGGGGGGGTACAATGAGCAGTTCTTC
-,TRBJ1-1,15,TRBD1,TRBV19,CACGTGVFSASEAFF,TGTGCCTGCGGGACAGGGGTCTTTTCGGCTTCAGAAGCTTTCTTT
many,TRBJ2-2,16,-,TRBV27,CASSLLPGRSTGELFF,TGTGCCAGCAGTTTATTGCCGGGACGGAGCACCGGGGAGCTGTTTTTT
-,TRBJ2-7,17,TRBD2,TRBV19,CASSISREMRETYEQYF,TGTGCCAGTAGTATAAGTCGGGAGATGCGGGAGACCTACGAGCAGTACTTC
many,TRBJ2-7,14,TRBD2,TRBV11-2,CASSLPGLGGEQYF,TGTGCCAGCAGCCTCCCGGGACTAGGAGGCGAGCAGTACTTC
-,TRBJ2-7,16,TRBD2,TRBV7-9,CASSLFRTSGTYEQYF,TGTGCCAGCAGCTTATTTCGGACTAGCGGGACCTACGAGCAGTACTTC
many,TRBJ1-4,13,-,TRBV7-2,CASSSGANQKLFF,TGTGCCAGCAGCTCCGGGGCGAATCAAAAACTGTTTTTT
few,TRBJ1-5,15,-,TRBV4-3,CASSQDSQGQQPQHF,TGCGCCAGCAGCCAAGACTCGCAGGGCCAGCAGCCCCAGCATTTT
-,TRBJ2-6,19,-,TRBV7-9,CASSFSGLPHLYGANVLTF,TGTGCCAGCAGCTTCTCGGGACTCCCCCACCTGTATGGGGCCAACGTCCTGACTTTC
many,TRBJ2-1,13,-,TRBV3-1,CASSQVGVPEQFF,TGTGCCAGCAGCCAAGTGGGGGTACCTGAGCAGTTCTTC
-,TRBJ2-4,15,-,TRBV14,CASSQVGVAKNIQYF,TGTGCCAGCAGCCAGGTCGGGGTAGCCAAAAACATTCAGTACTTC
many,TRBJ2-3,18,TRBD2,TRBV11-2,CASSLELAGGFLTDTQYF,TGTGCCAGCAGCTTAGAACTAGCGGGAGGTTTCCTCACAGATACGCAGTATTTT
-,TRBJ2-6,16,-,TRBV27,CASSLWPGSGANVLTF,TGTGCCAGCAGTTTATGGCCGGGATCCGGGGCCAACGTCCTGACTTTC
-,TRBJ1-1,16,-,TRBV27,CASSTLRGAMNTEAFF,TGTGCCAGCAGTACCCTCCGGGGGGCTATGAACACTGAAGCTTTCTTT
-,TRBJ2-7,16,TRBD2,TRBV27,CASSSGTSGATYEQYF,TGTGCCAGCAGTTCCGGGACTAGCGGGGCGACTTACGAGCAGTACTTC
few,TRBJ2-7,15,TRBD2,TRBV3-1,CASSQGAGDPYEQYF,TGTGCCAGCAGCCAAGGAGCGGGAGATCCCTACGAGCAGTACTTC
few,TRBJ2-5,18,TRBD1,TRBV15,CATSGSPGQGAFQETQYF,TGTGCCACCAGCGGAAGTCCGGGACAGGGGGCCTTCCAAGAGACCCAGTACTTC
many,TRBJ2-1,12,-,TRBV2,CASNRLDNEQFF,TGTGCCAGCAATCGACTAGACAATGAGCAGTTCTTC
many,TRBJ2-1,14,TRBD2,TRBV5-1,CASSLPSGVNEQFF,TGCGCCAGCAGCTTGCCTAGCGGGGTCAATGAGCAGTTCTTC
many,TRBJ2-5,14,-,TRBV18,CASSPPRPEETQYF,TGTGCCAGCTCACCACCCAGACCAGAAGAGACCCAGTACTTC
few,TRBJ2-5,15,-,TRBV7-9,CASSSIAATQETQYF,TGTGCCAGCAGCTCAATAGCGGCCACCCAAGAGACCCAGTACTTC
few,TRBJ2-5,15,TRBD1,TRBV10-3,CAISDKGQGQETQYF,TGTGCCATCAGTGATAAGGGACAGGGACAAGAGACCCAGTACTTC
many,TRBJ2-5,17,TRBD2,TRBV4-1,CASSPPPSSGHEETQYF,TGCGCCAGCAGCCCCCCTCCGTCTAGCGGACATGAAGAGACCCAGTACTTC
-,TRBJ1-6,12,-,TRBV30,CAWSRGDSPLHF,TGTGCCTGGAGCCGTGGGGATTCACCCCTCCACTTT
many,TRBJ1-2,15,-,TRBV18,CASSPPAGVNYGYTF,TGTGCCAGCTCACCACCTGCGGGAGTGAACTATGGCTACACCTTC
-,TRBJ2-1,14,-,TRBV12-3/TRBV12-4,CASSLTRGYNEQFF,TGTGCCAGCAGTTTAACGCGGGGTTACAATGAGCAGTTCTTC
-,TRBJ1-1,13,-,TRBV2,CASRERGNTEAFF,TGTGCCAGCAGGGAACGGGGTAACACTGAAGCTTTCTTT
few,TRBJ2-7,13,-,TRBV11-2,CASSLGANYEQYF,TGTGCCAGCAGCTTAGGAGCAAATTACGAGCAGTACTTC
-,TRBJ2-4,15,-,TRBV29-1,CSVLGAGLAKNIQYF,TGCAGCGTTCTAGGGGCCGGCTTAGCCAAAAACATTCAGTACTTC
many,TRBJ2-7,14,-,TRBV11-3,CASRPGTDPYEQYF,TGTGCCAGCAGACCCGGGACGGATCCCTACGAGCAGTACTTC